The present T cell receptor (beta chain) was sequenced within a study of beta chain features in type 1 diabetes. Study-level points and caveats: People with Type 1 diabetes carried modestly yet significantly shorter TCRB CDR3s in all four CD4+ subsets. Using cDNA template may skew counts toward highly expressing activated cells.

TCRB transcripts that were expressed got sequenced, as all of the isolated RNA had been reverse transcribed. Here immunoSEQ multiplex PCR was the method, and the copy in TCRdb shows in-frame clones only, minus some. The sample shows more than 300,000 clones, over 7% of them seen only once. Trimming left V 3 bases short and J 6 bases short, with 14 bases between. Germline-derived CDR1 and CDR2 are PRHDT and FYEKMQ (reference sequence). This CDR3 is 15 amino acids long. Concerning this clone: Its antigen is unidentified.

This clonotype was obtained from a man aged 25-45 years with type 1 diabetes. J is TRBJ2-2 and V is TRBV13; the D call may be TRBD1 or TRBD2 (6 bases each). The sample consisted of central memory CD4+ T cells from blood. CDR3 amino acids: CASSLPGALAGELFF. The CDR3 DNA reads TGTGCCAGCAGCTTGCCGGGGGCACTGGCCGGGGAGCTGTTTTTT.